The sample holds many counts of the clone carrying this T cell receptor (beta chain). Its antigen is undetermined. Using genomic DNA as the template, TCR beta VDJ and CDR3 profiling was carried out. Each CDR3 protein gets one entry after TCRdb re-called the reads with MiXCR. The sample has approximately 150,000 distinct CDR3 sequences, roughly 43% seen once. Patients picked for sequencing had shown CD8+CD57+ cell expansion detected by flow cytometry. The entry originates in a study of CD8+CD57+ T cells in acquired aplastic anemia. V was pared by 4 bases and J by 4 bases, with 4 bases of the junction left unmatched. CDR3 length: 14 residues. In germline, CDR1 is SGHRS, CDR2 YFSETQ. Study findings and constraints: Patients and controls had in common 25 to 30 CD8+ CDR3 sequences. Researchers reported that CD8+ Simpson's diversity was not significantly different in patients versus controls.

Sequencing was performed on sorted CD4+, CD8+, or CD8+CD57+ T cells (not recorded which) from PBMCs. The rearrangement links TRBV5-1 to TRBJ2-5, with 10 nucleotides matching TRBD2. The sequence was collected from a human donor with aplastic anemia. The CDR3 sequence is CASSDSGGTETQYF. DNA for the CDR3: TGCGCCAGCAGCGATAGCGGGGGGACAGAGACCCAGTACTTC. Supplemented by reference TRBV5-1 and TRBJ2-5, the full variable domain reads KAGVTQTPRYLIKTRGQQVTLSCSPISGHRSVSWYQQTPGQGLQFLFEYFSETQRNKGNFPGRFSGRQFSNSRSEMNVSTLELGDSALYLCASSDSGGTETQYFGPGTRLLVL.